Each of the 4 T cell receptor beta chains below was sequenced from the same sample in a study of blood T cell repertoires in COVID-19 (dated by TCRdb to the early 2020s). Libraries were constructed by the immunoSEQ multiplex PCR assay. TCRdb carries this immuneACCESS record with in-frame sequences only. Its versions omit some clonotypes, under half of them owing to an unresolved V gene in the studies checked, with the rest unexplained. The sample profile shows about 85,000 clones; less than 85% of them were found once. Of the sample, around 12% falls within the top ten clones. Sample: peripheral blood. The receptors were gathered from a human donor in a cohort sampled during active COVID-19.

The CDR3 loop reads CASTLAGVEETQYF. The CDR3, as DNA: TGTGCCAGTACGCTAGCGGGGGTCGAAGAGACCCAGTACTTC. J is TRBJ2-5 and V is TRBV28; TRBD2 matches at 10 bases. The CDR3 is 14 residues long. Germline lookup yields CDR1 MDHEN and CDR2 SYDVKM. The J segment lost 3 bases and the V segment lost 9 bases, leaving 7 bases of the junction unmatched.

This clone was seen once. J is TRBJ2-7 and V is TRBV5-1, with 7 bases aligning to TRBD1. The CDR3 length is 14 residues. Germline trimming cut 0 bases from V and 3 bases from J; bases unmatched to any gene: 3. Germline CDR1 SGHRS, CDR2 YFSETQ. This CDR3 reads CASSLDRGRYEQYF. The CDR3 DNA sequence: TGCGCCAGCAGCTTGGACAGGGGACGCTACGAGCAGTACTTC.

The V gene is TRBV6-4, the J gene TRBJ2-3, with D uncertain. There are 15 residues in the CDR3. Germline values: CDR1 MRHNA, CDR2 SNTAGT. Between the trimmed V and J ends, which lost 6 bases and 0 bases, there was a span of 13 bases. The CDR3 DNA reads TGTGCCAGCAGACTCCAACCCTTGAGCACAGATACGCAGTATTTT. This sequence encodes CASRLQPLSTDTQYF.

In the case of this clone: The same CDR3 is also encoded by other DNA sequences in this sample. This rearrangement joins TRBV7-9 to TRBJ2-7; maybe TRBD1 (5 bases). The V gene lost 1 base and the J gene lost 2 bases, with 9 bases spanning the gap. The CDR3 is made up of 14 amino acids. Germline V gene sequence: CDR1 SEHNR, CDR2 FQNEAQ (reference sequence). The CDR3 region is CASSLGQGTYEQYF. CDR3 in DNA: TGTGCCAGCAGCTTAGGGCAGGGAACCTACGAGCAGTACTTC.